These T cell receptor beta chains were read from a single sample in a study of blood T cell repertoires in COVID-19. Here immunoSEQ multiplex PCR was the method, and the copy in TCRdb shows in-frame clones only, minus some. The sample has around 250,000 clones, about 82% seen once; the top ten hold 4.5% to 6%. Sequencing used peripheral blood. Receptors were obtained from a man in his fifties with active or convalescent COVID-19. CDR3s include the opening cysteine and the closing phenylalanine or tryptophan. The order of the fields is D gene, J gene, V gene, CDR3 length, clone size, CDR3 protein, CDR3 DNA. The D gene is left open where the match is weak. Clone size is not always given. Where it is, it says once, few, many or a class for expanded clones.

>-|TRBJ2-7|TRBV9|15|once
CASSAQAGGIDEQYF
TGTGCCAGCAGCGCCCAAGCGGGTGGTATCGACGAGCAGTACTTC
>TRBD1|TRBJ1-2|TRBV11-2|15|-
CASSPWTGDIYGYTF
TGTGCCAGCAGCCCCTGGACAGGTGACATCTATGGCTACACCTTC
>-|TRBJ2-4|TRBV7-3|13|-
CASSFDLGSIQYF
TGTGCCAGCAGCTTTGACCTTGGGAGCATTCAGTACTTC
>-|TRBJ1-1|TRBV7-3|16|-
CASSQRGAGSGTEAFF
TGTGCCAGCAGCCAACGGGGGGCTGGTTCGGGCACTGAAGCTTTCTTT
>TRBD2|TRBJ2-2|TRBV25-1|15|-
CASSDSGSITGELFF
TGTGCCAGCAGCGATAGCGGGAGTATCACCGGGGAGCTGTTTTTT
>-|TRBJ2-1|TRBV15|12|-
CATSRDLVEQFF
TGTGCCACCAGCAGAGATCTAGTTGAGCAGTTCTTC
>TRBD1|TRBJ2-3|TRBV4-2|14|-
CASSWDRNTDTQYF
TGTGCCAGCAGCTGGGACAGAAACACAGATACGCAGTATTTT
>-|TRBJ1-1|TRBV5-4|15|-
CASSSPSGVDTEAFF
TGTGCCAGCAGCTCCCCCTCGGGGGTGGACACTGAAGCTTTCTTT
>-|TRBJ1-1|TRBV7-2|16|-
CASSLLGGGVNTEAFF
TGTGCCAGCAGTCTACTGGGGGGGGGCGTGAACACTGAAGCTTTCTTT
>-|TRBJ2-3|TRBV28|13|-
CASRPEETDTQYF
TGTGCCAGCAGGCCGGAGGAGACAGATACGCAGTATTTT
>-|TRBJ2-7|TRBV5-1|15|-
CASSPRPGDSYEQYF
TGCGCCAGCAGCCCAAGACCGGGAGACTCCTACGAGCAGTACTTC
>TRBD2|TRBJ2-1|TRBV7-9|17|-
CASSPRPLAGVPIEQFF
TGTGCCAGCAGCCCCCGACCGCTAGCGGGAGTGCCAATCGAGCAGTTCTTC
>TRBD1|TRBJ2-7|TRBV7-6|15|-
CASSLQDRDNYEQYF
TGTGCCAGCAGTCTCCAGGACAGGGATAACTACGAGCAGTACTTC
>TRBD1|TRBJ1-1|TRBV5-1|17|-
CASSAEKGAEWNTEAFF
TGCGCCAGCAGCGCCGAGAAGGGGGCAGAGTGGAACACTGAAGCTTTCTTT
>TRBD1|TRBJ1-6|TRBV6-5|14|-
CASRKDRGNSPLHF
TGTGCCAGCAGGAAGGACAGGGGGAATTCACCCCTCCACTTT
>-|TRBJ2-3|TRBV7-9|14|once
CASSLEGADDTQYF
TGTGCCAGCAGCTTAGAAGGAGCGGACGATACGCAGTATTTT
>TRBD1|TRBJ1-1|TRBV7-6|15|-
CASSLRQGWNTEAFF
TGTGCCAGCAGCTTAAGACAGGGATGGAACACTGAAGCTTTCTTT
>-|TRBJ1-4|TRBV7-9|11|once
CASSIRGKLFF
TGTGCCAGCAGCATCAGGGGTAAACTGTTTTTT
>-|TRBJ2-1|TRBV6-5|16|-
CASSYVGAGAINEQFF
TGTGCCAGCAGTTATGTTGGGGCAGGGGCTATCAATGAGCAGTTCTTC
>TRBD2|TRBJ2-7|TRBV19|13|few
CASSISGSSEQYF
TGTGCCAGTAGTATTAGCGGGAGTTCCGAGCAGTACTTC
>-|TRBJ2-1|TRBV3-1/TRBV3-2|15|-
CASSQYTGAKNEQFF
TGTGCCAGCAGCCAATATACGGGAGCAAAGAATGAGCAGTTCTTC
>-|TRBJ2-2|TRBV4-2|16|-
CASSQDHAAVTGELFF
TGTGCCAGCAGCCAAGATCATGCAGCGGTGACCGGGGAGCTGTTTTTT
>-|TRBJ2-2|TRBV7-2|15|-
CASSLVGQTSGELFF
TGTGCCAGCAGCTTAGTAGGACAGACCTCCGGGGAGCTGTTTTTT
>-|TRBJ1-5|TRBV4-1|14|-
CASSLGGSGQPQHF
TGCGCCAGCAGCCTGGGGGGGTCGGGGCAGCCCCAGCATTTT
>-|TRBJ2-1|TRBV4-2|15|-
CASSQEWRSYNEQFF
TGTGCCAGCAGCCAGGAATGGAGGTCCTACAATGAGCAGTTCTTC
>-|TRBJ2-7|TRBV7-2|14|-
CASSDWQGPYEQYF
TGTGCCAGCAGCGACTGGCAGGGGCCCTACGAGCAGTACTTC
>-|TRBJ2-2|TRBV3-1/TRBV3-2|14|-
CASSPAGRGVELFF
TGTGCCAGCAGTCCAGCGGGTCGCGGCGTGGAGCTGTTTTTT
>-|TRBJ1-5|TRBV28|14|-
CASSFLTGNQPQHF
TGTGCCAGCAGTTTTCTAACAGGGAATCAGCCCCAGCATTTT
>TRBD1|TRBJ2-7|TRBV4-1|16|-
CASSQQGTGRSYEQYF
TGCGCCAGCAGCCAACAAGGGACAGGGCGCTCCTACGAGCAGTACTTC
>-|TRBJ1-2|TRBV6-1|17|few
CASSELIMGREIYGYTF
TGTGCCAGCAGTGAATTAATTATGGGACGGGAGATCTATGGCTACACCTTC
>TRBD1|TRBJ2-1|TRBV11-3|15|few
CASSLAGQSYNEQFF
TGTGCCAGCAGCTTAGCGGGACAGTCCTACAATGAGCAGTTCTTC
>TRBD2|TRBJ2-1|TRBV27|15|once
CASSPLTSGSNEQFF
TGTGCCAGCAGTCCCCTCACTAGCGGGAGTAATGAGCAGTTCTTC
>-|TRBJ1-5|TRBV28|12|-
CASSRGGQPQHF
TGTGCCAGCAGCCGAGGGGGTCAGCCCCAGCATTTT
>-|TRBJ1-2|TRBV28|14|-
CASSRPVKSYGYTF
TGTGCCAGCAGTCGTCCGGTTAAGAGTTATGGCTACACCTTC
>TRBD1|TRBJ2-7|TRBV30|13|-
CAWRIQGAYEQYF
TGTGCCTGGAGAATACAGGGGGCCTACGAGCAGTACTTC